This entry lists 26 T cell receptor beta chains sequenced from one sample in a study of cytomegalovirus exposure and HLA in healthy donors. Primers: 60 Vbeta forward and 13 Jbeta reverse. The protocol was immunoSEQ multiplex PCR, while the TCRdb copy is restricted to in-frame clones and leaves out a portion. Of about 120,000 clones listed, approximately 80% are singletons. Sequencing was done on a sample of PBMCs. The receptors here all came from a woman aged 40 to 50 in good health and CMV-seronegative.

J is TRBJ1-2 and V is TRBV11-2; D is unclear. The CDR3 contains 14 residues. Looked up from germline, CDR1 is SGHAT and CDR2 is FQNNGV. Trimming shortened V by 3 bases and J by 8 bases, and 16 bases separated the two germline ends. CDR3 amino acids: CASSFLAGTGGYTF. CDR3 coding DNA: TGTGCCAGCAGCTTCCTCGCGGGTACCGGGGGCTACACCTTC.

The J gene is TRBJ1-3, the V gene TRBV15, with D maybe TRBD1 (6 bases). Germline CDR1 is LNHNV and CDR2 is YYDKDF (reference sequence). CDR3 length: 16 residues. V was cut by 1 base and J by 2 bases, with 12 bases left in between. Here the CDR3 DNA reads TGTGCCACCAGCAGAGCGGGACAACTCGCTGGAAACACCATATATTTT. Amino acids: CATSRAGQLAGNTIYF.

This chain uses TRBV30 with TRBJ2-3, with TRBD2 matching over 11 bases. This CDR3 has 16 residues. The V and J ends lost 0 bases and 8 bases, in that order; junction bases with no gene match: 10. CDR1 GTSNPN and CDR2 SVGIG come from the germline V gene (reference sequence). This CDR3 reads CAWSVRSSGGQGTQYF. CDR3 nucleotide sequence: TGTGCCTGGAGTGTACGATCTAGCGGGGGGCAAGGTACGCAGTATTTT.

The CDR3 loop is CASSFRGSEQFF. CDR3 DNA sequence: TGTGCCAGCAGTTTTAGAGGGAGTGAGCAGTTCTTC. V is TRBV28 and J is TRBJ2-1; possibly TRBD2 for D (5 bases). This CDR3 is built from 12 residues. CDR1 is MDHEN, CDR2 SYDVKM, per germline. V lost 3 bases and J 9 bases, leaving 9 bases between the germline ends. The variable domain in full, with the rest retrieved from reference TRBV28 and TRBJ2-1, is DVKVTQSSRYLVKRTGEKVFLECVQDMDHENMFWYRQDPGLGLRLIYFSYDVKMKEKGDIPEGYSVSREKKERFSLILESASTNQTSMYLCASSFRGSEQFFGPGTRLTVL.

This chain joins TRBV28 and TRBJ2-4, with 8 nucleotides matching TRBD2. Trimming removed 6 bases from V and 2 bases from J; junction bases left unmatched: 6. The CDR3 sequence is 15 residues long. Germline V gene lookup returns CDR1 MDHEN and CDR2 SYDVKM. CDR3 region: CASSQVAGTKNIQYF. DNA of the CDR3: TGTGCCAGCAGCCAAGTAGCGGGGACCAAAAACATTCAGTACTTC.

The rearrangement joins TRBV7-9 to TRBJ2-7; TRBD1 matches 8 bases. Trimming cost V 3 bases and J 2 bases; bases outside gene matches: 6. CDR1 and CDR2 from the germline V gene are SEHNR and FQNEAQ (reference sequence). The CDR3 is 15 amino acids. The CDR3 bases are TGTGCCAGCAGCTTGGGCGGGACAGGTCCCTACGAGCAGTACTTC. It specifies CASSLGGTGPYEQYF.

This chain joins TRBV29-1 and TRBJ1-1; weak D call: TRBD1 (6 bases). CDR1 and CDR2 (germline): SQVTM, ANQGSEA. The CDR3 contains 14 residues. V shed 5 bases and J shed 1 base, with 14 bases lying between them. The CDR3 reads CSVLGGQQNTEAFF. The CDR3 DNA follows: TGCAGCGTTTTGGGTGGACAGCAGAACACTGAAGCTTTCTTT. The complete variable domain, with remaining parts taken from reference TRBV29-1 and TRBJ1-1, reads SAVISQKPSRDICQRGTSLTIQCQVDSQVTMMFWYRQQPGQSLTLIATANQGSEATYESGFVIDKFPISRPNLTFSTLTVSNMSPEDSSIYLCSVLGGQQNTEAFFGQGTRLTVV.

The chain employs TRBV19 and TRBJ2-3; D might be TRBD1 (6 bases). Deletions cut 5 bases from V and 2 bases from J, with 14 bases between. This CDR3 contains 15 residues. The germline CDR1 and CDR2 sequences are LNHDA and SQIVND (reference sequence). CDR3 sequence (DNA): TGTGCCAGTAGTCTATCACAGGGTAACACAGATACGCAGTATTTT. Translation gives CASSLSQGNTDTQYF.

This chain connects TRBV6-5 to TRBJ1-2; D not certain. The CDR3 length is 11 residues. Germline V lookup: CDR1 MNHEY, CDR2 SVGAGI. V lost 5 bases to trimming and J lost 8 bases, with 9 bases between them. The chain's CDR3 is CASSIYGGYTF. The CDR3 nucleotides are TGTGCCAGCAGTATTTACGGGGGCTACACCTTC.

This clone appeared a single time. The V call is TRBV14, the J call TRBJ1-1, with D possibly TRBD1 on 6 matching bases. This CDR3 has 15 residues. With 0 bases removed from V and 5 bases from J, the gap between germline ends came to 13 bases. Germline V lookup: CDR1 SGHDN, CDR2 FVKESK. The CDR3 spells CASSQEKGVGTEAFF. Written as DNA, the CDR3 is TGTGCCAGCAGCCAAGAGAAGGGGGTGGGGACTGAAGCTTTCTTT.

This rearrangement joins TRBV5-1 to TRBJ2-5; the match to TRBD2 covers 10 bases. CDR3 size: 14 residues. Germline V gene sequence: CDR1 SGHRS, CDR2 YFSETQ. V trimming: 4 bases; J trimming: 5 bases; junction bases outside the gene matches: 5. The CDR3 DNA is TGCGCCAGCAGCACTTCTAGCGGGAGCGAGACCCAGTACTTC. This sequence encodes CASSTSSGSETQYF. Drawing the rest from reference TRBV5-1 and TRBJ2-5, the complete variable domain is KAGVTQTPRYLIKTRGQQVTLSCSPISGHRSVSWYQQTPGQGLQFLFEYFSETQRNKGNFPGRFSGRQFSNSRSEMNVSTLELGDSALYLCASSTSSGSETQYFGPGTRLLVL.

The chain couples TRBV2 to TRBJ1-2; 8 nucleotides agree with TRBD1. The V gene end was trimmed by 3 bases and the J gene end by 7 bases; junction bases not matched to a gene: 7. Germline lookup yields CDR1 SNHLY and CDR2 FYNNEI. The CDR3 loop spans 14 amino acids. CDR3 amino acids: CASSDSTGESGYTF. For the CDR3, the DNA is TGTGCCAGCAGTGATTCGACAGGGGAGAGTGGCTACACCTTC.

The V call is TRBV9, the J call TRBJ2-2, with 9 bases aligning to TRBD2. This CDR3 has 19 amino acids. J lost 4 bases, V lost 3 bases, and 16 bases had no gene match. Germline CDR1 SGDLS, CDR2 YYNGEE. The CDR3 nucleotides are TGTGCCAGCAGCGCGACCGGGACTAGCACCATTTATAGCACCGGGGAGCTGTTTTTT. It specifies CASSATGTSTIYSTGELFF.

V usage is TRBV4-3 and J usage is TRBJ1-2, with 10 bases that match TRBD1. J was trimmed by 8 bases and V by 1 base; bases with no gene match: 4. The CDR3 length is 14 residues. Germline V CDR1 and CDR2: LGHNA, YSLEER. CDR3 in DNA: TGCGCCAGCAGCCAAGGGGACAGGGGCGAAGGCTACACCTTC. Translating it yields CASSQGDRGEGYTF.

The chain combines TRBV11-2 with TRBJ2-7; D unclear. Trimming shortened V by 1 base and J by 2 bases, and 9 bases separated the two germline ends. Germline values: CDR1 SGHAT, CDR2 FQNNGV. The CDR3 totals 14 residues. CDR3 nucleotides: TGTGCCAGCAGCTTAGCAGGCCTCACCTACGAGCAGTACTTC. This translates into CASSLAGLTYEQYF. Supplemented by reference TRBV11-2 and TRBJ2-7, the full variable domain reads EAGVAQSPRYKIIEKRQSVAFWCNPISGHATLYWYQQILGQGPKLLIQFQNNGVVDDSQLPKDRFSAERLKGVDSTLKIQPAKLEDSAVYLCASSLAGLTYEQYFGPGTRLTVT.

The table lists this clone with many counts. The chain links TRBV9 to TRBJ1-1; 8 bases line up with TRBD1. In germline, CDR1 is SGDLS, CDR2 YYNGEE. The V and J ends lost 4 bases and 11 bases, in that order; junction bases with no gene match: 10. This CDR3 is 13 amino acids long. The CDR3: CASSLNQGARAFF. CDR3 nucleotide sequence: TGTGCCAGCAGCCTCAACCAGGGGGCGCGGGCTTTCTTT.

J is TRBJ2-5 and V is TRBV7-2; 11 positions agree with TRBD2. The CDR3 has 15 residues. Germline V gene sequence: CDR1 SGHTA, CDR2 FQGNSA. V dropped 3 bases and J dropped 2; count of bases not matched to a gene: 2. The DNA for the CDR3 is TGTGCCAGCAGCTTTAGCGGGAGGGGGCAAGAGACCCAGTACTTC. Translating it yields CASSFSGRGQETQYF.

This chain links TRBV10-3 with TRBJ2-5, with TRBD2 matching over 14 bases. This CDR3 is 16 amino acids long. The germline V gene encodes CDR1 ENHRY and CDR2 SYGVKD. Trimming took 2 bases from V and 5 from J; bases not matched to a gene: 4. The CDR3 here is CAISEGLAGGRETQYF. CDR3 nucleotides: TGTGCCATCAGTGAGGGACTAGCGGGAGGAAGGGAGACCCAGTACTTC.

To note about this clone: The sample carries other DNA sequences with the same CDR3. The V and J genes are TRBV4-3 and TRBJ1-2, with 7 bases identical to TRBD1. Trimming removed 3 bases from V and 7 bases from J; junction bases left unmatched: 8. This CDR3 is built from 14 residues. Germline CDR1 is LGHNA and CDR2 is YSLEER. The CDR3 region is CASSHTDREVGYTF. CDR3 DNA sequence: TGCGCCAGCAGCCACACCGACAGGGAGGTTGGCTACACCTTC.

The table lists this clone with a count of one. The V and J genes are TRBV10-1 and TRBJ2-1, with 10 bases matching TRBD1. CDR3 length: 17 amino acids. Looked up from germline, CDR1 is WNHNN and CDR2 is SYGVQD (reference sequence). J lost 6 bases, V lost 0 bases, and 8 bases had no gene match. CDR3 amino acids: CASSESITGTGVNEQFF. The CDR3 DNA reads TGCGCCAGCAGTGAGTCGATTACTGGGACAGGGGTCAATGAGCAGTTCTTC.

The chain combines TRBV6-1 with TRBJ1-5; tentative D call: TRBD1 (5 bases). CDR3 length: 15 residues. V lost 1 base to trimming and J lost 1 base, with 8 bases between them. Germline CDR1 is MNHNS and CDR2 is SASEGT. CDR3 nucleotide sequence: TGTGCCAGCAGTGAAGACTCAGGGAGCAATCAGCCCCAGCATTTT. Translating it yields CASSEDSGSNQPQHF.

This clone was seen more than once but under ten times. This chain connects TRBV6-1 to TRBJ1-6; D might be TRBD1 (5 bases). Germline CDR1 is MNHNS and CDR2 is SASEGT. V was pared by 10 bases and J by 5 bases, with 18 bases between. CDR3 size: 15 residues. As DNA, the CDR3 is TGTGCCACCCTAACTACAGGAATGAATAATTCACCCCTCCACTTT. It translates to CATLTTGMNNSPLHF.

The V gene is TRBV7-2, the J gene TRBJ2-7; D remains unclear. The CDR3 is 13 amino acids. Looked up from germline, CDR1 is SGHTA and CDR2 is FQGNSA. With 3 bases removed from V and 2 bases from J, the gap between germline ends came to 8 bases. CDR3 sequence reads: CASSFHQAYEQYF. For the CDR3, the DNA is TGTGCCAGCAGCTTCCACCAGGCCTACGAGCAGTACTTC.

CDR3 DNA: TGTGCCAGCAAAGGGGAGGGCTCCTACAATGAGCAGTTCTTC. Translation: CASKGEGSYNEQFF. The chain uses TRBV2 and TRBJ2-1; TRBD2 agrees at 7 bases. Germline trimming cut 7 bases from V and 0 bases from J; bases unmatched to any gene: 3. The CDR3 covers 14 residues. CDR1 is SNHLY, CDR2 FYNNEI, per germline.

The rearrangement links TRBV9 to TRBJ1-4, with TRBD1 matching over 10 bases. V shed 3 bases and J 8 bases; nucleotides not matched to a gene: 7. The CDR3 sequence is 15 residues long. CDR1 is SGDLS, CDR2 YYNGEE, per germline. CDR3 bases: TGTGCCAGCAGCGGCGGGACAGGGGTGAGGGAAAAACTGTTTTTT. Amino acid sequence: CASSGGTGVREKLFF. Filled out from reference TRBV9 and TRBJ1-4, the complete variable domain reads DSGVTQTPKHLITATGQRVTLRCSPRSGDLSVYWYQQSLDQGLQFLIQYYNGEERAKGNILERFSAQQFPDLHSELNLSSLELGDSALYFCASSGGTGVREKLFFGSGTQLSVL.

The chain employs TRBV4-2 and TRBJ2-1, with 9 bases that match TRBD2. The germline gives CDR1 LGHNA, CDR2 YNFKEQ. J lost 3 bases, V lost 4 bases, and 10 bases had no gene match. The CDR3 is made up of 17 amino acids. Written as DNA, the CDR3 is TGTGCCAGCAGCCGGCGACTAGCGGCCCATCTCTACAATGAGCAGTTCTTC. It translates to CASSRRLAAHLYNEQFF.